This T cell receptor (beta chain) was retrieved from a study of T cell changes during pregnancy in multiple sclerosis. This CDR3 spans 15 amino acids. J gave up 1 base and V 3 bases, and 4 bases lay outside the gene matches. Germline CDR1 LGHNA, CDR2 YSLEER. Only in-frame clones appear in the TCRdb table, and some are missing; sequencing was by immunoSEQ multiplex PCR. The sample holds 30,000 to 45,000 clones, about 93% seen once. The J gene is TRBJ2-3, the V gene TRBV4-3, with TRBD1 matching 7 bases. The sequences come from CD4+ T cells from peripheral blood mononuclear cells, collected after pregnancy. The receptor was derived from a female donor in good health, enrolled as a control in a pregnancy study. The CDR3 sequence is CASSQAGTGTDTQYF. The CDR3, as DNA: TGCGCCAGCAGCCAGGCCGGGACAGGCACAGATACGCAGTATTTT.